This T cell receptor (beta chain) was retrieved from a study of blood T cell repertoires in COVID-19. The wider study: The United States, Italy and Spain supplied acute and convalescent COVID-19 samples. Sources were T cells, B-cell-depleted T cells, or PBMCs; the material itself was cDNA or gDNA.

V lost 2 bases, J lost 5 bases, and 15 bases lay in between. CDR3 length equals 15 residues. CDR1 is SGHVS, CDR2 FQNEAQ, per germline. Profiled with immunoSEQ multiplex PCR; TCRdb holds only in-frame clones, not every one. The sample includes around 190,000 clones, roughly three quarters of them seen just once. The clonotype comes from a woman in her 50s with acute COVID-19. Sequenced sample: PBMCs or T cells enriched from blood (not recorded which). The genes are TRBV7-8 and TRBJ1-1; unclear D gene. This CDR3 reads CASSLHGSGSTEAFF. The CDR3 coding sequence is TGTGCCAGCAGCTTACACGGCAGTGGGAGTACTGAAGCTTTCTTT.